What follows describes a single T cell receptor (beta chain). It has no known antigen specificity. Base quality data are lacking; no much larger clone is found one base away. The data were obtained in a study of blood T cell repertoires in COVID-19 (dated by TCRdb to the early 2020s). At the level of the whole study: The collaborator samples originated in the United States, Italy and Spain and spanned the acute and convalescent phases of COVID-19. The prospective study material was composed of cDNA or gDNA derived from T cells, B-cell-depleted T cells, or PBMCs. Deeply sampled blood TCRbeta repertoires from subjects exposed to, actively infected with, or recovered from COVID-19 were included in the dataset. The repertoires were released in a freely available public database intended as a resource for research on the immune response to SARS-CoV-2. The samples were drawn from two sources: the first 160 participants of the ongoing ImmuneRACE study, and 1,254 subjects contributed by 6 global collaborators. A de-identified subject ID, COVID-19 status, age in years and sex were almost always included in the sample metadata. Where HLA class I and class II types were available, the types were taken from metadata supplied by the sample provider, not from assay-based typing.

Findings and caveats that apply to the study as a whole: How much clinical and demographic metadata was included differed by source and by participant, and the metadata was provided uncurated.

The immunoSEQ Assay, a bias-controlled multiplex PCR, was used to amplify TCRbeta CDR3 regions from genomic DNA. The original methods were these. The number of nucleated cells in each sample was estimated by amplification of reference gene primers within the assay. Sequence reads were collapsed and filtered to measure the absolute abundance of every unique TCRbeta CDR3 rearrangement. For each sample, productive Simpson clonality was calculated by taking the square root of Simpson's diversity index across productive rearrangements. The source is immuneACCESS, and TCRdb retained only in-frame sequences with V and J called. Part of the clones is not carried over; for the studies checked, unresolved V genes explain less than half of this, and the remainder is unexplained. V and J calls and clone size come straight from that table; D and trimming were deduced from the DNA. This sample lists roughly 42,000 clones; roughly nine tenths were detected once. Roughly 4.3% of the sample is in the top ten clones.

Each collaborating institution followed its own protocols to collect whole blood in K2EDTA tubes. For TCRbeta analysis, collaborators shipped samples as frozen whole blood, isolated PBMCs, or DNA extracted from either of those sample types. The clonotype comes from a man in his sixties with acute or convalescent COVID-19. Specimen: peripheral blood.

The nucleotide sequence reads as follows: TGTGCCAGCAGCGCCGGACAGGTGTCTAGCGCAGATACGCAGTATTTT. The encoded protein is CASSAGQVSSADTQYF. The receptor chain draws on TRBV9 and TRBJ2-3; possibly the D gene is TRBD1, per 7 matching bases. CDR1 and CDR2 (SGDLS, YYNGEE) derive from the germline V gene. Cut back by 3 bases and 4 bases, the V and J ends lie 18 bases apart. The CDR3 sequence holds 16 residues, the cysteine and phenylalanine included. Only CDR3 DNA is held: 48 bases, read in frame from base 1.